This T cell receptor (beta chain) emerged from a study of cytomegalovirus exposure and HLA in healthy donors. Findings and caveats of the study: Links to common viral pathogens appeared, in a later analysis, for several of the most significant clusters. It was reportedly the case that the classifier diagnosed cytomegalovirus status with high specificity and sensitivity. An analysis that came later showed most CMV-associated TCR beta chains appearing HLA-restricted.

The germline V gene encodes CDR1 MNHNS and CDR2 SASEGT. The CDR3 contains 13 residues. Deletions cut 7 bases from V and 7 bases from J, with 13 bases between. 13 Jbeta primers and 60 Vbeta primers were used for the PCR. TCRdb's copy holds only in-frame clones and misses some; the assay was immunoSEQ multiplex PCR. The data contain about 160,000 clones, approximately 77% of them singletons. With regard to this clone: Its antigen is unidentified.

This receptor was taken from a male donor in good health and CMV-seropositive. What was sequenced was PBMCs. This chain links TRBV6-1 with TRBJ2-2, with a possible D match to TRBD1 (6 bases). CDR3 amino acids: CASNGQSLGELFF. The CDR3 DNA reads TGTGCCAGCAATGGACAGTCCCTCGGGGAGCTGTTTTTT.